These 15 T cell receptor beta chains were all obtained from the same sample, sequenced in a study of blood T cell repertoires in COVID-19. Repertoires were generated with immunoSEQ multiplex PCR, while TCRdb's copy carries only in-frame clones and drops some. The sample contains roughly 300,000 clones, approximately 84% of which appear only once. The source material was PBMCs or T cells enriched from blood (not recorded which). Receptors originate from a woman aged 25 to 45 who had recovered from COVID-19.

This chain uses TRBV9 with TRBJ1-4, with TRBD1 identical over 7 bases. The CDR3 totals 15 residues. V was clipped by 4 bases and J by 8 bases; unmatched bases: 11. In germline, CDR1 is SGDLS, CDR2 YYNGEE. The CDR3 coding sequence is TGTGCCAGCAGCCGCGCCAGGGGGAAGGGGGAAAAACTGTTTTTT. Residues: CASSRARGKGEKLFF.

This chain joins TRBV9 and TRBJ2-5; 7 bases match TRBD1. Germline CDR1 reads SGDLS; CDR2 reads YYNGEE. V was pared by 0 bases and J by 3 bases, with 5 bases of the junction left unmatched. The CDR3 length is 15 residues. The CDR3 sequence is CASSVGGQTKETQYF. The CDR3 bases are TGTGCCAGCAGCGTAGGGGGACAGACGAAAGAGACCCAGTACTTC.

V usage is TRBV2 and J usage is TRBJ1-3, with TRBD1 matching 7 bases. With 0 bases clipped from V and 2 bases from J, the junction kept 7 bases outside the gene matches. The CDR3 contains 17 residues. Looked up from germline, CDR1 is SNHLY and CDR2 is FYNNEI. The DNA for the CDR3 is TGTGCCAGCAGTGAAGCAGACAGGGTGAAAACTGGAAACACCATATATTTT. Translated: CASSEADRVKTGNTIYF.

The chain couples TRBV28 to TRBJ1-4, with TRBD1 identical over 7 bases. This CDR3 is 16 amino acids long. V trimming: 1 base; J trimming: 8 bases; junction bases outside the gene matches: 10. CDR1 is MDHEN and CDR2 is SYDVKM in the germline V gene. CDR3 coding DNA: TGTGCCAGCAGTTTATATGACAGGGCCCCACACGAAAAACTGTTTTTT. As protein: CASSLYDRAPHEKLFF. The full variable domain, with the rest looked up from reference TRBV28 and TRBJ1-4, is DVKVTQSSRYLVKRTGEKVFLECVQDMDHENMFWYRQDPGLGLRLIYFSYDVKMKEKGDIPEGYSVSREKKERFSLILESASTNQTSMYLCASSLYDRAPHEKLFFGSGTQLSVL.

The rearrangement uses TRBV11-2 and TRBJ2-5; D is undetermined. The germline V and J ends were trimmed by 5 bases and 5 bases, with 24 bases remaining between them. The CDR3 loop spans 17 amino acids. In germline, CDR1 is SGHAT, CDR2 FQNNGV. DNA of the CDR3: TGTGCCAGCAGCCGAGGTCGCTCAGCCATACGGAAGGAGACCCAGTACTTC. Protein product: CASSRGRSAIRKETQYF.

The chain carries TRBV14 and TRBJ1-1, with a tentative D call TRBD1 (6 bases). Germline values: CDR1 SGHDN, CDR2 FVKESK. Trimming stripped 1 base from V and 5 bases from J, with 14 bases between. The CDR3 is 15 amino acids. The CDR3 sequence: CASSQGRGALTEAFF. The CDR3 DNA is TGTGCCAGCAGCCAAGGACGGGGGGCGCTTACTGAAGCTTTCTTT. The entire variable domain, with the rest obtained from reference TRBV14 and TRBJ1-1, is as follows: EAGVTQFPSHSVIEKGQTVTLRCDPISGHDNLYWYRRVMGKEIKFLLHFVKESKQDESGMPNNRFLAERTGGTYSTLKVQPAELEDSGVYFCASSQGRGALTEAFFGQGTRLTVV.

The chain employs TRBV6-5 and TRBJ1-2; D gene ambiguous. The germline V gene has CDR1 MNHEY and CDR2 SVGAGI. The CDR3 covers 12 residues. Trimming removed 10 bases from V and 1 base from J, with 10 bases in between. The CDR3 loop reads CATNSFNYGYTF. The CDR3 DNA sequence: TGTGCCACAAACAGCTTTAACTATGGCTACACCTTC.

V gene TRBV3-1 (or the pseudogene TRBV3-2) combines with J gene TRBJ2-3; weak D call: TRBD2 (5 bases). Germline V gives CDR1 LGHDT, CDR2 YNNKEL (reference sequence). The CDR3 loop spans 15 amino acids. The V end lost 1 base, the J end lost 0 bases, and 8 bases lay between the germline ends. CDR3 in DNA: TGTGCCAGCAGCCAAGCGGGATTAAGCACAGATACGCAGTATTTT. It is translated as CASSQAGLSTDTQYF.

This sequence joins TRBV18 and TRBJ2-1; 9 bases fit TRBD1. V lost 5 bases and J lost 0; bases outside the gene matches: 5. Per germline, CDR1 KGHSH and CDR2 LQKENI. The CDR3 covers 16 residues. The CDR3 protein is CASSVGTGSSYNEQFF. The CDR3, as DNA: TGTGCCAGCTCAGTGGGGACAGGGAGCTCCTACAATGAGCAGTTCTTC.

The chain employs TRBV5-1 and TRBJ1-5; no definite D call. The germline gives CDR1 SGHRS, CDR2 YFSETQ. There are 15 residues in the CDR3. Trimming removed 4 bases from V and 1 base from J, with 12 bases in between. CDR3 amino acids: CASSPWAGSNQPQHF. DNA for the CDR3: TGCGCCAGCAGCCCGTGGGCGGGGAGCAATCAGCCCCAGCATTTT.

The CDR3 DNA reads as TGTGCCAGCAGTTACTCCTTAGCGGGGGGGCAAGAGACCCAGTACTTC. This codes for CASSYSLAGGQETQYF. The V and J genes are TRBV6-6 and TRBJ2-5; 11 bases are shared with TRBD2. Germline CDR1 reads MNHNY; CDR2 reads SVGAGI (reference sequence). The CDR3 consists of 16 residues. Unmatched junction bases numbered 2, after V lost 0 bases and J lost 2 bases.

The V and J genes are TRBV12-5 and TRBJ2-3; 8 bases agree with TRBD2. V was clipped by 5 bases and J by 2 bases; unmatched bases: 9. CDR1 and CDR2 from the germline V gene are LGHNT and FRNRAP. The CDR3 contains 16 residues. CDR3 region: CASGTGTRGVTDTQYF. Here the CDR3 DNA reads TGTGCTAGTGGTACGGGGACTAGGGGGGTCACAGATACGCAGTATTTT.

This rearrangement joins TRBV7-9 to TRBJ1-4, with D perhaps TRBD1 (6 bases). Germline V lookup: CDR1 SEHNR, CDR2 FQNEAQ (reference sequence). This CDR3 is 17 amino acids long. The V end was cut by 1 base, the J end by 8 bases, with 20 bases between. The CDR3 reads CASSLGAGDVPVEKLFF. Here the CDR3 DNA reads TGTGCCAGCAGCTTAGGGGCAGGGGACGTCCCTGTGGAAAAACTGTTTTTT. The full variable domain, its missing parts supplied by reference TRBV7-9 and TRBJ1-4, is DTGVSQNPRHKITKRGQNVTFRCDPISEHNRLYWYRQTLGQGPEFLTYFQNEAQLEKSRLLSDRFSAERPKGSFSTLEIQRTEQGDSAMYLCASSLGAGDVPVEKLFFGSGTQLSVL.

This chain links TRBV5-1 with TRBJ2-5, with TRBD2 identical over 8 bases. This CDR3 contains 15 residues. Germline V gene sequence: CDR1 SGHRS, CDR2 YFSETQ. V lost 0 bases, J lost 5 bases, and 6 bases stayed unmatched. CDR3 nucleotide sequence: TGCGCCAGCAGCTTGGACGGGGGGGCCGCGGAGACCCAGTACTTC. Translating it yields CASSLDGGAAETQYF. The variable domain in full, completed from reference TRBV5-1 and TRBJ2-5, reads KAGVTQTPRYLIKTRGQQVTLSCSPISGHRSVSWYQQTPGQGLQFLFEYFSETQRNKGNFPGRFSGRQFSNSRSEMNVSTLELGDSALYLCASSLDGGAAETQYFGPGTRLLVL.

This clone was counted many times. V gene TRBV14 combines with J gene TRBJ1-2; D ambiguous. Per the germline V gene, CDR1 is SGHDN and CDR2 is FVKESK. The CDR3 consists of 11 residues. Trimming took 5 bases from V and 12 from J, leaving 13 bases between them. The CDR3 DNA follows: TGTGCCAGCAGCTCCGGGGTCCTTCACACCTTC. Translating it yields CASSSGVLHTF.